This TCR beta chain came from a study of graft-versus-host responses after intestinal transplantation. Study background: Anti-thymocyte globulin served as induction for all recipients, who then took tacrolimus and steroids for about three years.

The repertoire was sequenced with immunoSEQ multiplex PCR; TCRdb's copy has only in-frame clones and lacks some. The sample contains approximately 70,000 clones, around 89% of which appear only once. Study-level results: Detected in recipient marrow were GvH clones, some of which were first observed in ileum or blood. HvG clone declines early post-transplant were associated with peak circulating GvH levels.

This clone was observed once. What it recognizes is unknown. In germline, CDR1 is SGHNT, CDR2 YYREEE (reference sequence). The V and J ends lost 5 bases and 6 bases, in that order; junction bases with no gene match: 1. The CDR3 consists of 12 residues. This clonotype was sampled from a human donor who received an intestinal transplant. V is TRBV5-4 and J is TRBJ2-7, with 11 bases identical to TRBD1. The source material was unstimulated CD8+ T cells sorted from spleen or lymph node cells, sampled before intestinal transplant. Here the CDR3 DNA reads TGTGCCAGCAGGGACAGGGGGCCCGAGCAGTACTTC. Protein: CASRDRGPEQYF.